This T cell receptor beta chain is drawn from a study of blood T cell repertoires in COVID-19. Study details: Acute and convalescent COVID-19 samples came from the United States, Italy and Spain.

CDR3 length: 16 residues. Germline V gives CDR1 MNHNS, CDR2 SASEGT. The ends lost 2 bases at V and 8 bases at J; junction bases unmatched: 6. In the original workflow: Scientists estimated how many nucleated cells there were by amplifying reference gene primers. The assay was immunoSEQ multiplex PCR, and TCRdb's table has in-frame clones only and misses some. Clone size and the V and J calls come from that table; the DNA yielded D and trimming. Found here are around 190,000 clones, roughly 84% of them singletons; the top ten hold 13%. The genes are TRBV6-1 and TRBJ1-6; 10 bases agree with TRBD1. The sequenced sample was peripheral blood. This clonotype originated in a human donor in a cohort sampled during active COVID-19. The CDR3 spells CASSEPRQGAHSPLHF. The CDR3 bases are TGTGCCAGCAGTGAACCTAGACAGGGGGCCCATTCACCCCTCCACTTT.